The 17 T cell receptor beta chains in this list originate from one sample, sequenced in a study of post-analysis software for immune sequencing data. Study results and limitations: TRBV segments more frequent in patients than in controls numbered roughly 5 and included TRBV5-6, TRBV5-1 and TRBV20-1.

Unique molecular identifiers were present in the TCR beta cDNA libraries. One entry per CDR3 protein results from TCRdb running MiXCR on the PCR reads. Here the sample spans about 400,000 distinct CDR3 sequences, less than 40% being singletons. The antigens of these receptors remain unknown. Specimen: blood. Receptors originate from a girl between 5 and 17 years old with multiple sclerosis.

The rearrangement joins TRBV20-1 to TRBJ2-3; 12 bases are a match to TRBD2. With V trimmed by 2 bases and J by 0 bases, 0 bases remained unmatched. This CDR3 comprises 15 residues. Per germline, CDR1 DFQATT and CDR2 SNEGSKA (reference sequence). For the CDR3, the DNA is TGCAGTGCTAGACTAGCGGGGGGGAGCACAGATACGCAGTATTTT. This encodes CSARLAGGSTDTQYF.

The V and J genes are TRBV12-3 or TRBV12-4 and TRBJ1-5; no definite D call. Trimming left V 3 bases short and J 2 bases short, with 8 bases between. The CDR3 covers 14 residues. The CDR3 reads CASSFAGGNQPQHF. CDR3 bases: TGTGCCAGCAGTTTCGCTGGGGGCAATCAGCCCCAGCATTTT.

The chain joins TRBV6-1 to TRBJ1-5, with D unresolved. The germline V and J ends were trimmed by 5 bases and 5 bases, with 13 bases remaining between them. Germline CDR1 and CDR2: MNHNS and SASEGT. The CDR3 consists of 14 residues. CDR3 in amino acids: CASSLRVSHQPQHF. In DNA, the CDR3 is TGTGCCAGCAGTCTGAGGGTCTCTCATCAGCCCCAGCATTTT.

The genes are TRBV20-1 and TRBJ2-5; 8 bases agree with TRBD1. Germline loops: CDR1 DFQATT, CDR2 SNEGSKA (reference sequence). This CDR3 is 13 amino acids long. Trimming at V came to 6 bases and at J to 11 bases, leaving 14 bases not matched to a gene. DNA for the CDR3: TGCAGTGCCCCCGGGACAGGTTCTCTGGAGCAGTACTTC. It encodes CSAPGTGSLEQYF.

This clonotype was seen only a few times. CDR3 in DNA: TGTGCCAGCAGTTACGGAGGAGGGAGCAATCAGCCCCAGCATTTT. It codes for CASSYGGGSNQPQHF. The gene calls are TRBV6-6 and TRBJ1-5; no clear D. Trimming took off 2 bases at V and 1 base at J, with 9 bases between the two ends. Germline V gene sequence: CDR1 MNHNY, CDR2 SVGAGI (reference sequence). The CDR3 has 15 residues.

The gene calls are TRBV20-1 and TRBJ2-3; D assignment may be TRBD1 or TRBD2 (6 bases each). Germline lookup yields CDR1 DFQATT and CDR2 SNEGSKA (reference sequence). The CDR3 consists of 16 residues. The germline V and J ends were trimmed by 6 bases and 5 bases, with 24 bases remaining between them. CDR3 nucleotide sequence: TGCAGTGCCCCCCTTCCATCGGGGGCGTTTATAGATACGCAGTATTTT. It codes for CSAPLPSGAFIDTQYF.

At least ten counts were recorded for this clonotype. The rearrangement links TRBV10-3 to TRBJ2-7; D gene unclear. The CDR3 loop spans 12 amino acids. Germline CDR1 and CDR2: ENHRY and SYGVKD. V was clipped by 3 bases and J by 2 bases, with 5 bases between them. This CDR3 is CAISDGTYEQYF. In DNA form, the CDR3 reads TGTGCCATCAGTGACGGCACCTACGAGCAGTACTTC.

The chain carries TRBV21-1 and TRBJ2-1. TRBV21-1 is noted as a pseudogene. There are 18 residues in the CDR3. CDR3 in DNA: TGTGCCAGCAGCAAATGGGGAAGGACAGGACCATCCTACAATGAGCAGTTCTTC. It codes for CASSKWGRTGPSYNEQFF.

The chain has TRBV9 and TRBJ2-3; D not resolved. Germline CDR1 and CDR2: SGDLS and YYNGEE. This CDR3 contains 14 residues. V lost 4 bases to trimming and J lost 5 bases, with 14 bases between them. The CDR3 spells CASSPRYSVDTQYF. Written as DNA, the CDR3 is TGTGCCAGCAGCCCTCGATACTCGGTAGATACGCAGTATTTT.

This chain uses TRBV9 with TRBJ2-7; TRBD2 matches at 10 bases. CDR1 and CDR2 (germline): SGDLS, YYNGEE. This CDR3 has 15 amino acids. V lost 3 bases to trimming and J lost 3 bases; unmatched junction nucleotides: 6. In DNA form, the CDR3 reads TGTGCCAGCAGCGCCACCCCTAGCGGGAGCTACGAGCAGTACTTC. This codes for CASSATPSGSYEQYF.

This clonotype came up a few times. This chain connects TRBV5-1 to TRBJ2-1; D is ambiguous. The CDR3 loop spans 16 amino acids. V was pared by 0 bases and J by 0 bases, with 10 bases between. CDR1 is SGHRS, CDR2 YFSETQ, per germline. As DNA, the CDR3 is TGCGCCAGCAGCTTGGGGCAGTCGAGCTCCTACAATGAGCAGTTCTTC. This codes for CASSLGQSSSYNEQFF.

The chain joins TRBV29-1 to TRBJ1-1; D is ambiguous. The V end lost 4 bases, the J end lost 2 bases, and 17 bases lay between the germline ends. The germline gives CDR1 SQVTM, CDR2 ANQGSEA. The CDR3 spans 15 residues. CDR3 region: CSVGWLYDLNTEAFF. CDR3 bases: TGCAGCGTTGGTTGGTTATATGATCTTAACACTGAAGCTTTCTTT.

V usage is TRBV21-1 and J usage is TRBJ2-4; whether TRBD2, the table's D call, matches the DNA was not checked. TRBV21-1 is a recognized pseudogene. CDR3 size: 17 residues. CDR3 region: CASRLAGPCLAKNIQYF. Written as DNA, the CDR3 is TGTGCCAGCCGGCTAGCGGGGCCATGTTTAGCCAAAAACATTCAGTACTTC.

This clonotype is a singleton in its sample. The chain links TRBV15 to TRBJ2-2, with unresolved D. The CDR3 totals 13 residues. Trimming took 0 bases from V and 5 from J, leaving 4 bases between them. Germline values: CDR1 LNHNV, CDR2 YYDKDF (reference sequence). CDR3 loop: CATSREQTGELFF. Here the CDR3 DNA reads TGTGCCACCAGCAGAGAACAGACCGGGGAGCTGTTTTTT.

The chain uses TRBV3-1 and TRBJ1-2; tentatively, D is TRBD1 (6 bases). This CDR3 spans 14 amino acids. Germline CDR1 is LGHDT and CDR2 is YNNKEL (reference sequence). V was shortened by 4 bases and J by 2 bases, with 11 bases between the two germline ends. The CDR3 DNA reads TGTGCCAGCAGCCCCTACAGGGAGAACTATGGCTACACCTTC. Translated: CASSPYRENYGYTF.

This clonotype was seen a handful of times. The chain uses TRBV19 and TRBJ2-2; either TRBD1 or TRBD2 may supply D (5 bases each). The CDR3 is made up of 16 amino acids. V lost 8 bases, J lost 2 bases, and 18 bases lay in between. Germline CDR1 reads LNHDA; CDR2 reads SQIVND (reference sequence). CDR3: CASRPGQGLNTGELFF. The DNA of the CDR3 is TGTGCCAGTCGCCCGGGGCAGGGTCTAAACACCGGGGAGCTGTTTTTT.

This chain uses TRBV3-1 with TRBJ2-1; 9 nucleotides line up with TRBD2. V shed 1 base and J 3 bases; nucleotides not matched to a gene: 4. This CDR3 contains 16 residues. The V gene's germline CDR1 is LGHDT and CDR2 YNNKEL (reference sequence). The CDR3 spells CASSQGPSGIYNEQFF. CDR3 bases: TGTGCCAGCAGCCAAGGTCCTAGCGGGATCTACAATGAGCAGTTCTTC.